This TCR beta chain was profiled in a study of cytomegalovirus exposure and HLA in healthy donors. General study points: Differences between HLA loci emerged in a later analysis of TCR association rates, with DRB1 most and HLA-C fewest.

Researchers ran the PCR with 60 Vbeta and 13 Jbeta primers. Generated by immunoSEQ multiplex PCR, the TCRdb table keeps only in-frame clones and is missing some. The sample consists of about 120,000 clones, approximately 74% of them appearing once. Only one count was recorded for this clone. Its antigen remains unknown. V lost 3 bases and J 6 bases, leaving 15 bases between the germline ends. The CDR3 is 15 residues long. Germline-derived CDR1 and CDR2 are SGHRS and YFSETQ. The TCR sequence derives from a man aged 40-50 years in good health and CMV-seropositive. V and J are TRBV5-1 and TRBJ2-2; TRBD2 might be the D (5 bases). Sequencing used PBMCs. Here the CDR3 DNA reads TGCGCCAGCAGCTGGAGGTCCTCCCGGGCCGGGGAGCTGTTTTTT. Translation gives CASSWRSSRAGELFF.